Below, one T cell receptor beta chain is given with its context. The data belong to a study of blood T cell repertoires in COVID-19. The wider study: Samples came from the United States, Italy and Spain, spanning acute and convalescent COVID-19.

Sequenced by immunoSEQ multiplex PCR; TCRdb stores in-frame clones only, minus some. The profile shows under 150,000 clones, approximately 88% of them singletons. Unmatched junction bases numbered 7, after V lost 4 bases and J lost 7 bases. The V gene's germline CDR1 is SEHNR and CDR2 FQNEAQ (reference sequence). This CDR3 spans 14 amino acids. The specimen was PBMCs or T cells enriched from blood (not recorded which). This sequence originates from a man aged 40-49 years with acute COVID-19. This chain joins TRBV7-9 and TRBJ1-1, with 9 bases identical to TRBD1. This CDR3 reads CASSWPQGADEAFF. The CDR3 DNA reads TGTGCCAGCAGCTGGCCACAGGGGGCGGATGAAGCTTTCTTT.